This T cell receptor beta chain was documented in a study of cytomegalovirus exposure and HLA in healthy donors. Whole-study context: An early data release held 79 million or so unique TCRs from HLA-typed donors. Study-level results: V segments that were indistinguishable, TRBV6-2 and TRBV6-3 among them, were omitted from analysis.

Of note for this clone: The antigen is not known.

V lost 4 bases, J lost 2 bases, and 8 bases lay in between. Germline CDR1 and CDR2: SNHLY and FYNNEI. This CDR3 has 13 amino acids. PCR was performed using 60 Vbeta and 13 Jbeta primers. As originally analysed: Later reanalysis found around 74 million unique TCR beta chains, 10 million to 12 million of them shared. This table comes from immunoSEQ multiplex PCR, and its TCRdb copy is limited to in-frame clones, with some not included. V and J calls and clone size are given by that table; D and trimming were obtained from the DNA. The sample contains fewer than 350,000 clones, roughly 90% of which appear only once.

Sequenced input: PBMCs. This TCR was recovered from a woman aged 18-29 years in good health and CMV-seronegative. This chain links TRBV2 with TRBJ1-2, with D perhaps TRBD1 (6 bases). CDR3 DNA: TGTGCCAGCAGTGGACAGGTGAACTATGGCTACACCTTC. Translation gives CASSGQVNYGYTF. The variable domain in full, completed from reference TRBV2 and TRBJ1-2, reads EPEVTQTPSHQVTQMGQEVILRCVPISNHLYFYWYRQILGQKVEFLVSFYNNEISEKSEIFDDQFSVERPDGSNFTLKIRSTKLEDSAMYFCASSGQVNYGYTFGSGTRLTVV.